This T cell receptor beta chain was found in a study of blood T cell repertoires in COVID-19. About the study: Samples came from the United States, Italy and Spain, spanning acute and convalescent COVID-19. Sample material is recorded as cDNA or gDNA derived from T cells, B-cell-depleted T cells, or PBMCs.

The CDR3 length is 15 residues. Source study methods: Reference gene primer amplification gave estimated nucleated cell counts. The protocol was immunoSEQ multiplex PCR, while the TCRdb copy is restricted to in-frame clones and leaves out a portion. V, J and clone size are those of that table, while D and trimming were read from the DNA. The top ten clones hold approximately 7.9% of a sample with approximately 260,000 clones, approximately 90% of them seen once. The chain couples TRBV21-1 to TRBJ2-1; TRBD2 is taken as the D call from the table, unchecked against the DNA. TRBV21-1 is termed a pseudogene. Source material: peripheral blood. This TCR was recovered from a man in his sixties who had recovered from COVID-19. CDR3 loop: CASSKELAGTNEQFF. CDR3 nucleotides: TGTGCCAGCAGCAAAGAACTAGCGGGAACCAATGAGCAGTTCTTC.